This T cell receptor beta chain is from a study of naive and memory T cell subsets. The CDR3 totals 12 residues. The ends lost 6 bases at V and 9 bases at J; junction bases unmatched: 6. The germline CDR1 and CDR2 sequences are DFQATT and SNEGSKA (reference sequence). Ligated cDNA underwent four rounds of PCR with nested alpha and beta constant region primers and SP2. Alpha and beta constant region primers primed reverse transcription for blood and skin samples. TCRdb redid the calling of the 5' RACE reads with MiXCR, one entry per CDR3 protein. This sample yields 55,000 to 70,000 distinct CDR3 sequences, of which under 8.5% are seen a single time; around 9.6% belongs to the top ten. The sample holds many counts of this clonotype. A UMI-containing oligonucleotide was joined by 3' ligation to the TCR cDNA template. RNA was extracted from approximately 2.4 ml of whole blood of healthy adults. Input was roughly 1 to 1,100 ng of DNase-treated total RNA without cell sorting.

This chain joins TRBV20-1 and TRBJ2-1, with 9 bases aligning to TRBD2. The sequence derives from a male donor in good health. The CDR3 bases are TGCAGTGCCACCGGGACTAGCAGTGAGCAGTTCTTC. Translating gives CSATGTSSEQFF.